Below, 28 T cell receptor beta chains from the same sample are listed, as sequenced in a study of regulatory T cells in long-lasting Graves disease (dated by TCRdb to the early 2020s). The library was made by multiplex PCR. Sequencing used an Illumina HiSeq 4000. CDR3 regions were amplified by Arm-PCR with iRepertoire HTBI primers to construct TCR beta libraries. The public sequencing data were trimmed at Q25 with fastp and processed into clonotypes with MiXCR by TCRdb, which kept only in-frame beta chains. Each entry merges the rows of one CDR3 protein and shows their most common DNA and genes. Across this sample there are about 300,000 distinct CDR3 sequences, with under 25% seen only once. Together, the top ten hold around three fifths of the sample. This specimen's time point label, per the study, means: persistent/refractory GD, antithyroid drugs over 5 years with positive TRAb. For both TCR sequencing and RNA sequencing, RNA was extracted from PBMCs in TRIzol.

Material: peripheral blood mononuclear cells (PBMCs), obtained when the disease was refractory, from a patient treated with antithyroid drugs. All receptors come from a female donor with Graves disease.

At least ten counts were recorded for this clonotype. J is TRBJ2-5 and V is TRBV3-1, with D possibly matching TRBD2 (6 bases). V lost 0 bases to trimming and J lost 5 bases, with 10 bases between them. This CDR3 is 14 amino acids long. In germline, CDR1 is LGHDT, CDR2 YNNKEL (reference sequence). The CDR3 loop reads CASSQDGGKETQYF. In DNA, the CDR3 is TGTGCCAGCAGCCAAGACGGGGGAAAGGAGACCCAGTACTTC.

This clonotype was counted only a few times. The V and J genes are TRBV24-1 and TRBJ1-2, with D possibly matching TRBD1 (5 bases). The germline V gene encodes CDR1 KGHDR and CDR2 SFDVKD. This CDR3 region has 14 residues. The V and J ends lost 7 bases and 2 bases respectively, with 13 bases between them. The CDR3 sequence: CATSPGGVNYGYTF. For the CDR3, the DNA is TGTGCCACCAGCCCCGGGGGGGTGAACTATGGCTACACCTTC.

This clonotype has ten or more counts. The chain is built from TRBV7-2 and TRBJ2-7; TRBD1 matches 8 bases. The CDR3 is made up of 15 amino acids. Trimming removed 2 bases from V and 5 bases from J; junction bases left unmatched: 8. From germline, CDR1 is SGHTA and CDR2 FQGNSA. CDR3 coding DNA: TGTGCCAGCAGCTTACCCAGGGGGCGCGGACACGAGCAGTACTTC. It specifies CASSLPRGRGHEQYF.

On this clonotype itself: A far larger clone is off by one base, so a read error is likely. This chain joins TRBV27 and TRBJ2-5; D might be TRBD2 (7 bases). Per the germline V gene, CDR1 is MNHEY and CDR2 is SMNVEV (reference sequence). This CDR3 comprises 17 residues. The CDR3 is CASSPAGARYPQETRYF. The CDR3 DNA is TGTGCCAGCAGTCCGGCGGGGGCTAGATATCCGCAAGAGACCCGGTACTTC.

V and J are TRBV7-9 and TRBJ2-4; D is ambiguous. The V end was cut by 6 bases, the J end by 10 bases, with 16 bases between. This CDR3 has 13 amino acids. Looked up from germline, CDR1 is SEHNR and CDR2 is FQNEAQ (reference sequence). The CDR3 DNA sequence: TGTGCCAGCAGACAACCCAGCAGCAATATTCAGTACTTC. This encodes CASRQPSSNIQYF.

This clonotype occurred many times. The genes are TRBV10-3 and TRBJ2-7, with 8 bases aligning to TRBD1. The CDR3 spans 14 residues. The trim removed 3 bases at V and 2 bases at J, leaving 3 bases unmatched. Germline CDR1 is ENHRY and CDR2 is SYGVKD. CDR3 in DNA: TGTGCCATCAGTGACGGACAGGGAACCTACGAGCAGTACTTC. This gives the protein CAISDGQGTYEQYF.

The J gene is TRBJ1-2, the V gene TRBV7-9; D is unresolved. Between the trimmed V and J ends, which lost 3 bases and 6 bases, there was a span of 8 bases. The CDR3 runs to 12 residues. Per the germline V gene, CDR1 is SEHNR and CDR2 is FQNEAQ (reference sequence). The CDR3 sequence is CASSFRADGYTF. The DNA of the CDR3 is TGTGCCAGCAGCTTCCGGGCGGATGGCTACACCTTC.

For the CDR3, the DNA is TGCGCCAGCCACACAGGAGGGGAATATGGCTACACCTTC. It codes for CASHTGGEYGYTF. This rearrangement joins TRBV5-1 to TRBJ1-2; perhaps TRBD1 as D (5 bases). The V gene's germline CDR1 is SGHRS and CDR2 YFSETQ. The V and J ends lost 7 bases and 5 bases respectively, with 15 bases between them. CDR3 length: 13 amino acids.

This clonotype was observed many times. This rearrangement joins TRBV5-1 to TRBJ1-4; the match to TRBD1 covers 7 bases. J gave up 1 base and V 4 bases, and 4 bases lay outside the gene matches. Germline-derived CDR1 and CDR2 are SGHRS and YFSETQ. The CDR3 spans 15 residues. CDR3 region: CASSEQGRTNEKLFF. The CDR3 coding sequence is TGCGCCAGCAGCGAACAGGGGCGAACTAATGAAAAACTGTTTTTT. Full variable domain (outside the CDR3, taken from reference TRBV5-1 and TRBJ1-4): KAGVTQTPRYLIKTRGQQVTLSCSPISGHRSVSWYQQTPGQGLQFLFEYFSETQRNKGNFPGRFSGRQFSNSRSEMNVSTLELGDSALYLCASSEQGRTNEKLFFGSGTQLSVL.

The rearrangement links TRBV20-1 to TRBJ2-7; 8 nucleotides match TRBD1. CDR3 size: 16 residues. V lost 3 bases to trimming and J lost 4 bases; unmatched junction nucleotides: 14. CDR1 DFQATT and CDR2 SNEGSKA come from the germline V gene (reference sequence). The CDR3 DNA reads TGCAGTGCTAGTACGCAGCGGGTGACAGGGGAATACGAGCAGTACTTC. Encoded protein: CSASTQRVTGEYEQYF.

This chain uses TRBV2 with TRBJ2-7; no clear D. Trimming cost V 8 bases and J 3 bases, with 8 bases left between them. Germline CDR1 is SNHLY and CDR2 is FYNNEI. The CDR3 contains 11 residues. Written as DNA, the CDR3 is TGTGCCAGCCTAGAGAACTACGAGCAGTACTTC. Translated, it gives CASLENYEQYF.

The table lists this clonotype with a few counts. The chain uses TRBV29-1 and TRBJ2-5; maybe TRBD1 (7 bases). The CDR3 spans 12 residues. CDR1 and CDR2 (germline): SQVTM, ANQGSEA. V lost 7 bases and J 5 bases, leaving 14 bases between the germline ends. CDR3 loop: CSGKQGRETQYF. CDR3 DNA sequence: TGCAGCGGGAAACAGGGGAGGGAGACCCAGTACTTC.

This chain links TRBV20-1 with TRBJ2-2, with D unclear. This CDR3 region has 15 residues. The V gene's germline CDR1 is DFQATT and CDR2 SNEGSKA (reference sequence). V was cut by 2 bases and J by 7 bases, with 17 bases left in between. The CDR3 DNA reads TGCAGTGCTAGAAACTGGCAGTCGGTGAGCGGGGAGCTGTTTTTT. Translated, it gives CSARNWQSVSGELFF.

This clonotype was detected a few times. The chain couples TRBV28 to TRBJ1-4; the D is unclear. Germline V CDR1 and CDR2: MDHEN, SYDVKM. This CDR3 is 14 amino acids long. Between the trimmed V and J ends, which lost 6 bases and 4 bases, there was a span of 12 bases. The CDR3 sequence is CASSPGKNNEKLFF. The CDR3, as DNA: TGTGCCAGCAGCCCCGGGAAGAATAATGAAAAACTGTTTTTT. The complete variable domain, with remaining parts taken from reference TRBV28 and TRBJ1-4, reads DVKVTQSSRYLVKRTGEKVFLECVQDMDHENMFWYRQDPGLGLRLIYFSYDVKMKEKGDIPEGYSVSREKKERFSLILESASTNQTSMYLCASSPGKNNEKLFFGSGTQLSVL.

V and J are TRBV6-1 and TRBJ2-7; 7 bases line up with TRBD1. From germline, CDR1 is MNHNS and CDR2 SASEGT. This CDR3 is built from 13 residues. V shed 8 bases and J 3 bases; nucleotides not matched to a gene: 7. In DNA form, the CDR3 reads TGTGCCAGCTCGGGACAGCCTATCTACGAGCAGTACTTC. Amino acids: CASSGQPIYEQYF.

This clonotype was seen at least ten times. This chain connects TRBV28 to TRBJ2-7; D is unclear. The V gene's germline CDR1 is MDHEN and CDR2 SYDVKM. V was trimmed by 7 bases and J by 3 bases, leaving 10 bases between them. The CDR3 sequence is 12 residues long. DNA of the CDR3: TGTGCCAGCACCCAGGCCGGCTACGAGCAGTACTTC. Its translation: CASTQAGYEQYF.

For the CDR3, the DNA is TGCGCCAGCAGCTTGGAATCAGGGAGCAATCAGCCCCAGCATTTT. Its translation: CASSLESGSNQPQHF. The J gene is TRBJ1-5, the V gene TRBV5-1; D may be TRBD1 (5 bases). The CDR3 is made up of 15 amino acids. Looked up from germline, CDR1 is SGHRS and CDR2 is YFSETQ. V gave up 0 bases and J gave up 1 base, with 8 bases separating them. The whole variable domain, filled in from reference TRBV5-1 and TRBJ1-5, reads KAGVTQTPRYLIKTRGQQVTLSCSPISGHRSVSWYQQTPGQGLQFLFEYFSETQRNKGNFPGRFSGRQFSNSRSEMNVSTLELGDSALYLCASSLESGSNQPQHFGDGTRLSIL.

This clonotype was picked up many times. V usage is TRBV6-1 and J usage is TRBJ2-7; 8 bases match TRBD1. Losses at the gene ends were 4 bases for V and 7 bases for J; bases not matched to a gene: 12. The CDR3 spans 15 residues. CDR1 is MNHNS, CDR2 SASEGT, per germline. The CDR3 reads CASSGPGQDWGEQYF. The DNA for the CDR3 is TGTGCCAGCAGTGGACCGGGACAGGACTGGGGAGAGCAGTACTTC.

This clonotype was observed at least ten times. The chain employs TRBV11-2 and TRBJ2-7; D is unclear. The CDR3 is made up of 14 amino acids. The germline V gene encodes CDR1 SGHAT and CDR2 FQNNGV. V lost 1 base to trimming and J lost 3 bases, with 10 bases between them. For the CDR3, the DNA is TGTGCCAGCAGCTTAGTTACTCTGAACTACGAGCAGTACTTC. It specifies CASSLVTLNYEQYF.

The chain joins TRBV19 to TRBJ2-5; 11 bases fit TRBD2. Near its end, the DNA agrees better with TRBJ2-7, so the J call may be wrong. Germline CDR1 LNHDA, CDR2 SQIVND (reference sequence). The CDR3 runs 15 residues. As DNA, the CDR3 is TGTGCCAGTAGTCCGACTAGCGGGAAAACTGGCGAGCAGTACTTC. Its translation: CASSPTSGKTGEQYF.

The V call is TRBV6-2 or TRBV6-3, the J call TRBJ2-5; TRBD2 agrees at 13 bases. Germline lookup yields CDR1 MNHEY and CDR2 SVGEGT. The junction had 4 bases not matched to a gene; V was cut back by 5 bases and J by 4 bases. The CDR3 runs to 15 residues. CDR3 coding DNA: TGTGCCAGCAGTGCAAGACTAGCGGGGGGAGAGACCCAGTACTTC. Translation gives CASSARLAGGETQYF.

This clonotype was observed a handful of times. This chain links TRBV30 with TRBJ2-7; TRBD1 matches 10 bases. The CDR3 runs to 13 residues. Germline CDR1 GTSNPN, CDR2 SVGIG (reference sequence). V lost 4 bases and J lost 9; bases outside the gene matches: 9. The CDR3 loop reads CAWTDRGRFGQYF. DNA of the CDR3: TGTGCCTGGACTGACAGGGGGCGCTTCGGGCAGTACTTC.

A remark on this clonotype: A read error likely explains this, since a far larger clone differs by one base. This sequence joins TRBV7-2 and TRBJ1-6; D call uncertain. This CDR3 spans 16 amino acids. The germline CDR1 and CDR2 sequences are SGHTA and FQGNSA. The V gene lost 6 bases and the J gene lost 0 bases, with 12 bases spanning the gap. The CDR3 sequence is CASSGRESSYNSPLHF. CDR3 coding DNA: TGTGCCAGCAGTGGCCGTGAGAGCTCCTATAATTCACCCCTCCACTTT.

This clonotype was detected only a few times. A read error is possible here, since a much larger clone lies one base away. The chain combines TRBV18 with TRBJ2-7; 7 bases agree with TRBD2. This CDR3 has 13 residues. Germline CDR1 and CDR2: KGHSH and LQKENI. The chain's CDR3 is CASPPPGLREQYF. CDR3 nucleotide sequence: TGTGCCAGCCCACCACCGGGACTACGTGAGCAGTACTTC.

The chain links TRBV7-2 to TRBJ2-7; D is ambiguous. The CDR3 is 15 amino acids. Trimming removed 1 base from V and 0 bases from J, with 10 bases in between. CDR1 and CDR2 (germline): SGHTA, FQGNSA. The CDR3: CASSLGYSNSYEQYF. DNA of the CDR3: TGTGCCAGCAGCTTAGGATACAGCAACTCCTACGAGCAGTACTTC.

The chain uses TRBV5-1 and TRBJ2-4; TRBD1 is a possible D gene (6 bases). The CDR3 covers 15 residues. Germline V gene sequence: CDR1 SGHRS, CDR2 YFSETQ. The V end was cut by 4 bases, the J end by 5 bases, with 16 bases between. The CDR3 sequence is CASSPTKGVQNIQYF. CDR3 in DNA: TGCGCCAGCAGCCCGACCAAGGGGGTCCAAAACATTCAGTACTTC.

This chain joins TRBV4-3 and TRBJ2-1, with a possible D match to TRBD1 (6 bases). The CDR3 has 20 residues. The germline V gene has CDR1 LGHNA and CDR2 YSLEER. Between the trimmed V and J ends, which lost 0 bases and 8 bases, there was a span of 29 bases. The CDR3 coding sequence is TGCGCCAGCAGCCAAGATCCAGGGGTCGGGCCGGAGATGTACCCCCATGAGCAGTTCTTC. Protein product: CASSQDPGVGPEMYPHEQFF.

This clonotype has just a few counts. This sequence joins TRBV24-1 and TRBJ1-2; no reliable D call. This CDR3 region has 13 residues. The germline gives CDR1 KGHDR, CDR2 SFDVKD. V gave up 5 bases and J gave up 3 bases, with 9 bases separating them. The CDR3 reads CATSAGWDYGYTF. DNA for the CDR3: TGTGCCACCAGTGCTGGCTGGGACTATGGCTACACCTTC.